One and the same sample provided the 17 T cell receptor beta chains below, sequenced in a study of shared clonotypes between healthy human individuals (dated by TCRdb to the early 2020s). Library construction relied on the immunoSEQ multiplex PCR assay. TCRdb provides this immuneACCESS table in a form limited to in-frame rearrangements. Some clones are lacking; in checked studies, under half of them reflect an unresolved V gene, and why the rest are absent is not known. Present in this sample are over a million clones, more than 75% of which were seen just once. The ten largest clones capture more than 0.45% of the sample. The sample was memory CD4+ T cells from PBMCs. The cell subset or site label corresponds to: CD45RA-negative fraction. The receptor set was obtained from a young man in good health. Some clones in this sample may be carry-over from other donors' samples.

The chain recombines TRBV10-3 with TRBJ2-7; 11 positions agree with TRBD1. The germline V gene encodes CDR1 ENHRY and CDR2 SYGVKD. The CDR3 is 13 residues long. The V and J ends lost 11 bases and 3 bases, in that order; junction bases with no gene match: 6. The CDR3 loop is CAARTGGGYEQYF. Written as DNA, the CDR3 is TGTGCCGCCCGGACAGGGGGCGGCTACGAGCAGTACTTC.

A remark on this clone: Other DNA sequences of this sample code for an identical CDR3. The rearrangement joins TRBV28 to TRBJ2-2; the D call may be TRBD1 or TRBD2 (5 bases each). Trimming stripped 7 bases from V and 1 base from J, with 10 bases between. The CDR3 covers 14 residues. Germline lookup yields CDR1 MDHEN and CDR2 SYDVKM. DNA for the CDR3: TGTGCCAGCACAGGGACGGTGAACACCGGGGAGCTGTTTTTT. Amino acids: CASTGTVNTGELFF.

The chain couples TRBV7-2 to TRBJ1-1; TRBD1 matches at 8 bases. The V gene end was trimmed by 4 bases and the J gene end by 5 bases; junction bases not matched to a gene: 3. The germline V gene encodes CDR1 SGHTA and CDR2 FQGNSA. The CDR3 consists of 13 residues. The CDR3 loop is CASSSRQGTEAFF. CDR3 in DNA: TGTGCCAGCAGCTCTCGACAGGGGACTGAAGCTTTCTTT.

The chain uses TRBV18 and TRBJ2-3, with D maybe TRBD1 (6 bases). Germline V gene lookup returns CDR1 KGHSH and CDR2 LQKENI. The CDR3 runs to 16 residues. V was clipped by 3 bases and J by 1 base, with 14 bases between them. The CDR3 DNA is TGTGCCAGCTCACCGGGACACCCGCAGGGCACAGATACGCAGTATTTT. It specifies CASSPGHPQGTDTQYF.

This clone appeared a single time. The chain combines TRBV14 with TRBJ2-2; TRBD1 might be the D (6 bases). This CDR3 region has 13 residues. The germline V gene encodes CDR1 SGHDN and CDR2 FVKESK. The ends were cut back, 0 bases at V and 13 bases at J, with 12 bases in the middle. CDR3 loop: CASSQDLQGWLFF. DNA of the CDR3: TGTGCCAGCAGCCAAGATCTACAGGGCTGGCTGTTTTTT. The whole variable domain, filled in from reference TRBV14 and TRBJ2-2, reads EAGVTQFPSHSVIEKGQTVTLRCDPISGHDNLYWYRRVMGKEIKFLLHFVKESKQDESGMPNNRFLAERTGGTYSTLKVQPAELEDSGVYFCASSQDLQGWLFFGEGSRLTVL.

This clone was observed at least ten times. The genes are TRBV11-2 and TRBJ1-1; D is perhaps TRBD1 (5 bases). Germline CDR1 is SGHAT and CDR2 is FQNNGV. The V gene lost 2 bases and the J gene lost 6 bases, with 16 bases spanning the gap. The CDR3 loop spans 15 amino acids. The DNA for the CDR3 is TGTGCCAGCAGCTTACCTCCGGGCAGGGTTGCTGAAGCTTTCTTT. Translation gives CASSLPPGRVAEAFF.

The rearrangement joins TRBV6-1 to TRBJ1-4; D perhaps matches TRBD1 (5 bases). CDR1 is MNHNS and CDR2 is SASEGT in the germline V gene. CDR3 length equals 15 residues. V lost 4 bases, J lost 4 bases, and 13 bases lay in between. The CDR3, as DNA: TGTGCCAGCAGTGTAACTGGGACCGTTAATGAAAAACTGTTTTTT. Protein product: CASSVTGTVNEKLFF.

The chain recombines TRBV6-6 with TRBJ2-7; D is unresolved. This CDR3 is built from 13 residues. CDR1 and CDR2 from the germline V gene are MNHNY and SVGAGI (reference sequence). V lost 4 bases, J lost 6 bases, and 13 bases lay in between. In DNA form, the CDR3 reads TGTGCCAGCAGTTTCGACTCAACCACCGAGCAGTACTTC. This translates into CASSFDSTTEQYF.

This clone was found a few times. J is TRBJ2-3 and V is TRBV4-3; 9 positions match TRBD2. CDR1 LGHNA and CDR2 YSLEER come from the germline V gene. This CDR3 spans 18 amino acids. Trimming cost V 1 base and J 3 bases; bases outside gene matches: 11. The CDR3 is CASSQAVVAGERTDTQYF. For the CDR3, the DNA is TGCGCCAGCAGCCAAGCGGTCGTAGCGGGAGAGCGGACAGATACGCAGTATTTT.

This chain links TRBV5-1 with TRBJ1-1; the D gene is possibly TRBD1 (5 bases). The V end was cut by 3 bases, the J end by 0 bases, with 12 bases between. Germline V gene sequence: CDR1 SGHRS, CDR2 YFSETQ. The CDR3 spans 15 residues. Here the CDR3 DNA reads TGCGCCAGCAGCTCCGGGGACTTTCTGAACACTGAAGCTTTCTTT. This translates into CASSSGDFLNTEAFF.

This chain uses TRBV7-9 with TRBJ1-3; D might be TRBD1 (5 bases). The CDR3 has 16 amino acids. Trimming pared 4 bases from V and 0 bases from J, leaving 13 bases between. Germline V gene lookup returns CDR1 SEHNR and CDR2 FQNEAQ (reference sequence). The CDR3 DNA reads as TGTGCCAGCAGCTCACGGGACCTCCGCTCTGGAAACACCATATATTTT. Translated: CASSSRDLRSGNTIYF.

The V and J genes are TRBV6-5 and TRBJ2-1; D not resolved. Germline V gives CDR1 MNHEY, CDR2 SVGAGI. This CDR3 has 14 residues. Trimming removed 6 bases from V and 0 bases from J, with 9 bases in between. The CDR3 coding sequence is TGTGCCAGCAGCGGACCGGGCTCCTACAATGAGCAGTTCTTC. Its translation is CASSGPGSYNEQFF.

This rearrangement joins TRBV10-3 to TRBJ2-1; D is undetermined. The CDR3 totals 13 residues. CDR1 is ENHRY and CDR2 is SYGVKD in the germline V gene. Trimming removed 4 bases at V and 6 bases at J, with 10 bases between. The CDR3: CAISGGSLNEQFF. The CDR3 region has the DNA TGTGCCATCAGTGGGGGTAGCCTCAATGAGCAGTTCTTC.

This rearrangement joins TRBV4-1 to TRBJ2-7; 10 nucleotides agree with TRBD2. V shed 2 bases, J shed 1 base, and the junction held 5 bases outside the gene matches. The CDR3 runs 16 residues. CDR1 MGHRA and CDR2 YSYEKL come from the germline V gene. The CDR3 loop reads CASSQPTSGASYEQYF. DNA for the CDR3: TGCGCCAGCAGCCAACCTACTAGCGGGGCATCCTACGAGCAGTACTTC.

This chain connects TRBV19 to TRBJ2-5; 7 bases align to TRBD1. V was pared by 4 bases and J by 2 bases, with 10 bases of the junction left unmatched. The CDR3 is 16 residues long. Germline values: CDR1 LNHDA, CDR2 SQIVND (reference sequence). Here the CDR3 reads CASSTQPGQKQETQYF. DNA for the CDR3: TGTGCCAGTAGTACTCAACCGGGACAGAAGCAAGAGACCCAGTACTTC. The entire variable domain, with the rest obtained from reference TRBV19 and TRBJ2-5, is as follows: DGGITQSPKYLFRKEGQNVTLSCEQNLNHDAMYWYRQDPGQGLRLIYYSQIVNDFQKGDIAEGYSVSREKKESFPLTVTSAQKNPTAFYLCASSTQPGQKQETQYFGPGTRLLVL.

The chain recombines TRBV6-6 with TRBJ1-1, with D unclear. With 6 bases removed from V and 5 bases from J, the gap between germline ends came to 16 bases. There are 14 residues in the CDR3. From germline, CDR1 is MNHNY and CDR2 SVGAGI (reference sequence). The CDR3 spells CASRMTDGGTEAFF. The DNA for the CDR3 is TGTGCCAGCAGGATGACTGACGGAGGTACTGAAGCTTTCTTT.

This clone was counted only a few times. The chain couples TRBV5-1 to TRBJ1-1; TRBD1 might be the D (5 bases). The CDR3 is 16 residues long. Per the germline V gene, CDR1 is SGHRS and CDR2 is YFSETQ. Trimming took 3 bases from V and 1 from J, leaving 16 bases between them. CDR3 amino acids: CASSSLGGTTNTEAFF. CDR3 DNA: TGCGCCAGCAGCTCCCTTGGGGGAACAACGAACACTGAAGCTTTCTTT.